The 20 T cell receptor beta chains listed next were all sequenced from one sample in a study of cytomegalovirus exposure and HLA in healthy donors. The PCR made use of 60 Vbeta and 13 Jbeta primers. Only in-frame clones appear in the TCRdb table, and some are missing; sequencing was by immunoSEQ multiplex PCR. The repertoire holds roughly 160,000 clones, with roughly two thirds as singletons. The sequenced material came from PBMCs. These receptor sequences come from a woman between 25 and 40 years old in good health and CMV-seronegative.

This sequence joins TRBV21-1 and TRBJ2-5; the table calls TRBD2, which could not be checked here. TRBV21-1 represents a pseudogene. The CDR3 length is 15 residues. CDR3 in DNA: TGTGCCAGCAGTAAAAGTGGCGGGGTAGGAGAGACCCAGTACTTC. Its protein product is CASSKSGGVGETQYF.

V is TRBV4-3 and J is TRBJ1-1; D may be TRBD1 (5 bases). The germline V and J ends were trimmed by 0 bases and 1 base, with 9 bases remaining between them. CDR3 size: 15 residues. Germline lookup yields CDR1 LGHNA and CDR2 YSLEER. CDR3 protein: CASSQEGAENTEAFF. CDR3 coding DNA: TGCGCCAGCAGCCAAGAAGGGGCGGAGAACACTGAAGCTTTCTTT.

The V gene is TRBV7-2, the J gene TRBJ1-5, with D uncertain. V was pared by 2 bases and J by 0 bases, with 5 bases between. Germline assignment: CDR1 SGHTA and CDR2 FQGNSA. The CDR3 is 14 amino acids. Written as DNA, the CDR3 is TGTGCCAGCAGCTTATCCCATAGCAATCAGCCCCAGCATTTT. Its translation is CASSLSHSNQPQHF.

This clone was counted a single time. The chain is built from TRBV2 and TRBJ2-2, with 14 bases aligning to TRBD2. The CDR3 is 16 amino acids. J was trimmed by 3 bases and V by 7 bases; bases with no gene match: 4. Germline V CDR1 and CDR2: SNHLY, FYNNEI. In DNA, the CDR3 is TGTGCCAGCAACGGACTAGCGGGAGGATACACCGGGGAGCTGTTTTTT. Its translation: CASNGLAGGYTGELFF.

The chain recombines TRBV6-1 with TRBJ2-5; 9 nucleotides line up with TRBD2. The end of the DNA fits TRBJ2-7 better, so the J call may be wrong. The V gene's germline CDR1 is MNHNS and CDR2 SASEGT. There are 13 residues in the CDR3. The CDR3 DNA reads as TGTGCCAGCAAGGTATTAGCGGGGGCCGAGCAGTACTTC. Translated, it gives CASKVLAGAEQYF.

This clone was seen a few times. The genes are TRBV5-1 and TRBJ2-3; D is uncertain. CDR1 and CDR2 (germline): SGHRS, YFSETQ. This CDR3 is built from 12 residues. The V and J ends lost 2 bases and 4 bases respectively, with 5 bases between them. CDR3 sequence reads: CASSFSADTQYF. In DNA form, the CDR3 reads TGCGCCAGCAGCTTTTCCGCAGATACGCAGTATTTT.

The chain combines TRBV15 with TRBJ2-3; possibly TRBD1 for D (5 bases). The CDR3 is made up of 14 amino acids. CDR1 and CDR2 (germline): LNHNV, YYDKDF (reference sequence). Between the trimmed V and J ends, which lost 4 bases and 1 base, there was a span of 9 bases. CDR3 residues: CATSTDIGTDTQYF. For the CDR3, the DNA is TGTGCCACCAGCACGGACATAGGCACAGATACGCAGTATTTT.

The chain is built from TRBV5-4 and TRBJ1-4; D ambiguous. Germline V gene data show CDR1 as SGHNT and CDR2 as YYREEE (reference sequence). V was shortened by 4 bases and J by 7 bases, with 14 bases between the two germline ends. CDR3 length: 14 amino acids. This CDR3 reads CASSPGVGGEKLFF. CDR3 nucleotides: TGTGCCAGCAGCCCGGGCGTGGGAGGTGAAAAACTGTTTTTT.

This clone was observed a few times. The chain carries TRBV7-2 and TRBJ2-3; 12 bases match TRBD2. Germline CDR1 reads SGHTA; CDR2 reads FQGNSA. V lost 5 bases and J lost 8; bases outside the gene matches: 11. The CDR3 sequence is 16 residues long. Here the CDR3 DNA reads TGTGCCAGCAGCACCGACGCTAGCGGGAGGGCGAGTACGCAGTATTTT. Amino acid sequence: CASSTDASGRASTQYF.

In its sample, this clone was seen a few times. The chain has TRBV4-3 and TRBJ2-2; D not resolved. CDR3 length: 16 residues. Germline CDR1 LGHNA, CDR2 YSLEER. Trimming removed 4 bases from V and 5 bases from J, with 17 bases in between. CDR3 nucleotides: TGCGCCAGCAGCCCCCCCGTCGTTTTCGGGACCGGGGAGCTGTTTTTT. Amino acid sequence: CASSPPVVFGTGELFF.

In nucleotides, the CDR3 is TGTGCCAGCAGTTTAAGTTGGGTCAGGAACAATGAGCAGTTCTTC. Amino acid sequence: CASSLSWVRNNEQFF. The chain couples TRBV28 to TRBJ2-1; no clear D gene. This CDR3 spans 15 amino acids. The V end was cut by 2 bases, the J end by 5 bases, with 13 bases between. The germline gives CDR1 MDHEN, CDR2 SYDVKM. Drawing the rest from reference TRBV28 and TRBJ2-1, the complete variable domain is DVKVTQSSRYLVKRTGEKVFLECVQDMDHENMFWYRQDPGLGLRLIYFSYDVKMKEKGDIPEGYSVSREKKERFSLILESASTNQTSMYLCASSLSWVRNNEQFFGPGTRLTVL.

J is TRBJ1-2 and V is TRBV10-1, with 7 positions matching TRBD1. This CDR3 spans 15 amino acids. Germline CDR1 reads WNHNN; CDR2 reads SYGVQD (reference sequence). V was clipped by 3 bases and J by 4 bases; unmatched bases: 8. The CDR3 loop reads CASSDPRQGSYGYTF. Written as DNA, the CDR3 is TGCGCCAGCAGTGATCCACGACAGGGATCCTATGGCTACACCTTC.

The CDR3 DNA sequence: TGTGCCTGGAGTGTAAGCCGATACACCGGGGAGCTGTTTTTT. Its translation: CAWSVSRYTGELFF. The V call is TRBV30, the J call TRBJ2-2; D not resolved. Between the trimmed V and J ends, which lost 0 bases and 3 bases, there was a span of 8 bases. Germline V lookup: CDR1 GTSNPN, CDR2 SVGIG (reference sequence). The CDR3 has 14 amino acids. Full variable domain (remainder filled in from reference TRBV30 and TRBJ2-2): SQTIHQWPATLVQPVGSPLSLECTVEGTSNPNLYWYRQAAGRGLQLLFYSVGIGQISSEVPQNLSASRPQDRQFILSSKKLLLSDSGFYLCAWSVSRYTGELFFGEGSRLTVL.

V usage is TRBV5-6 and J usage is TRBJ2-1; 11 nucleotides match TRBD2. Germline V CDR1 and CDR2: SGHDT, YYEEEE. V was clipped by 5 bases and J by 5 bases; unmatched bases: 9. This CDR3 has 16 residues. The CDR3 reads CASSYRLAGPHNEQFF. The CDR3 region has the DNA TGTGCCAGCAGTTATAGACTAGCGGGACCCCACAATGAGCAGTTCTTC. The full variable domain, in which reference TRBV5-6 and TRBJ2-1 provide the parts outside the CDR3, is DAGVTQSPTHLIKTRGQQVTLRCSPKSGHDTVSWYQQALGQGPQFIFQYYEEEERQRGNFPDRFSGHQFPNYSSELNVNALLLGDSALYLCASSYRLAGPHNEQFFGPGTRLTVL.

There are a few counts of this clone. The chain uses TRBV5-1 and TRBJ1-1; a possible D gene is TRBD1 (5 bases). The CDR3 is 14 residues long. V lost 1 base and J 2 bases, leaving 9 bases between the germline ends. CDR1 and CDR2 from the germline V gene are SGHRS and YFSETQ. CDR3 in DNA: TGCGCCAGCAGCTTGTCAGGGTATAACACTGAAGCTTTCTTT. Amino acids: CASSLSGYNTEAFF.

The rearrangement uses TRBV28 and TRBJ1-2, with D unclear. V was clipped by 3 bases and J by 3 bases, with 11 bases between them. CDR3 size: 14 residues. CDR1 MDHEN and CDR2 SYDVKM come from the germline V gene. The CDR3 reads CASSFQEAYYGYTF. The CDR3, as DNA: TGTGCCAGCAGTTTTCAGGAAGCCTACTATGGCTACACCTTC.

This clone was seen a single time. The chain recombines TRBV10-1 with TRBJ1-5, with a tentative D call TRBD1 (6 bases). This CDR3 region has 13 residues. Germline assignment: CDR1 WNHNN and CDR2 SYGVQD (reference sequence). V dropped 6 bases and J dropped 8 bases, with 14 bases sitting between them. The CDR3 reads CASSRQVWEPQHF. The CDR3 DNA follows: TGCGCCAGCAGCCGACAGGTTTGGGAGCCCCAGCATTTT.

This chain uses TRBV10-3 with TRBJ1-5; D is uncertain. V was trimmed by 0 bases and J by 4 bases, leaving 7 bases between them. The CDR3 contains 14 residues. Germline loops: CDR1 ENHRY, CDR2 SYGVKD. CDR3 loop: CAISESPRNQPQHF. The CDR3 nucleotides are TGTGCCATCAGTGAGTCGCCGCGTAATCAGCCCCAGCATTTT.

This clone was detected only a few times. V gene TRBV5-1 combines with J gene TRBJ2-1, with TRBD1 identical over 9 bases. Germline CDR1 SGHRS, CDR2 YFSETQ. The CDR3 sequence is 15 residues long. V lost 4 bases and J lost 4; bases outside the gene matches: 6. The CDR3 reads CASSIGQGSYNEQFF. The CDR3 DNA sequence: TGCGCCAGCAGCATCGGACAGGGGTCTTACAATGAGCAGTTCTTC. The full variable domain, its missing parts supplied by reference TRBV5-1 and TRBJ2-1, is KAGVTQTPRYLIKTRGQQVTLSCSPISGHRSVSWYQQTPGQGLQFLFEYFSETQRNKGNFPGRFSGRQFSNSRSEMNVSTLELGDSALYLCASSIGQGSYNEQFFGPGTRLTVL.

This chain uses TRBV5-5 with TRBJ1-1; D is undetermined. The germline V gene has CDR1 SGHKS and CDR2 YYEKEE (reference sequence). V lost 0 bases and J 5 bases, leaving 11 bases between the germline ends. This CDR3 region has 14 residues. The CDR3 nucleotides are TGTGCCAGCAGCTTGGGTCAGGCAGAGACTGAAGCTTTCTTT. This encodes CASSLGQAETEAFF.